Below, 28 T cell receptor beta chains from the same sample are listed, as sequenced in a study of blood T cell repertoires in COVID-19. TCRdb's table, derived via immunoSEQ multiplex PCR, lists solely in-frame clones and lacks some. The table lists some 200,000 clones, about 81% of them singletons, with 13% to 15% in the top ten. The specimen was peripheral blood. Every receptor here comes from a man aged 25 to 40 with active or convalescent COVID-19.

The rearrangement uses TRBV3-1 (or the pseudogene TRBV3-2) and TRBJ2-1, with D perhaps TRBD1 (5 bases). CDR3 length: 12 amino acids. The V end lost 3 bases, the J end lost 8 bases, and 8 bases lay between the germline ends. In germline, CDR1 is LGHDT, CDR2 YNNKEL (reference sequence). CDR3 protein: CASSQQGYEQFF. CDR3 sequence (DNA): TGTGCCAGCAGCCAGCAGGGTTATGAGCAGTTCTTC.

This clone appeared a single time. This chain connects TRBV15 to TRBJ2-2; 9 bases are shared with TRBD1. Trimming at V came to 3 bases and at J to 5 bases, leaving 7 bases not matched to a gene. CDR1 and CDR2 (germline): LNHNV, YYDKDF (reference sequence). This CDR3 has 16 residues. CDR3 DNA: TGTGCCACCAGCAGCCTTAGACAGGGGGATACCGGGGAGCTGTTTTTT. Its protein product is CATSSLRQGDTGELFF.

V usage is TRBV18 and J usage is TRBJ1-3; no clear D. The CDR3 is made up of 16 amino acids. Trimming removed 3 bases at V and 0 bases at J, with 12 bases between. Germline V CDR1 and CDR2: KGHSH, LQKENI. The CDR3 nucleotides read TGTGCCAGCTCACCTATGGAGGCCAGCTCTGGAAACACCATATATTTT. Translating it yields CASSPMEASSGNTIYF. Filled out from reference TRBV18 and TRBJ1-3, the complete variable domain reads NAGVMQNPRHLVRRRGQEARLRCSPMKGHSHVYWYRQLPEEGLKFMVYLQKENIIDESGMPKERFSAEFPKEGPSILRIQQVVRGDSAAYFCASSPMEASSGNTIYFGEGSWLTVV.

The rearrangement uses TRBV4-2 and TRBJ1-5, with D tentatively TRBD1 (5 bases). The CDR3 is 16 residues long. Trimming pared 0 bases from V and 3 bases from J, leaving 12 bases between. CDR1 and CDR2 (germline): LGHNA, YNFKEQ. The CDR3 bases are TGTGCCAGCAGCCAAGAAGTCGGGGGGGTCAATCAGCCCCAGCATTTT. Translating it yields CASSQEVGGVNQPQHF.

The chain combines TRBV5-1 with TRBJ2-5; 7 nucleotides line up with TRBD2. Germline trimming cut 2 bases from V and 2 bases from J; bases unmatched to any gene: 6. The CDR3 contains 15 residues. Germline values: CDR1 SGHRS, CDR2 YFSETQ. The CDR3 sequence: CASSFGGRGQETQYF. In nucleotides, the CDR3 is TGCGCCAGCAGCTTCGGCGGGCGGGGGCAAGAGACCCAGTACTTC.

DNA for the CDR3: TGTGCCAGCAGTCTCCGACAGGGGGCAGTGGAGACCCAGTACTTC. The encoded protein is CASSLRQGAVETQYF. The rearrangement links TRBV28 to TRBJ2-5; 10 bases agree with TRBD1. Trimming removed 5 bases from V and 5 bases from J; junction bases left unmatched: 8. Germline V gene lookup returns CDR1 MDHEN and CDR2 SYDVKM. The CDR3 consists of 15 residues.

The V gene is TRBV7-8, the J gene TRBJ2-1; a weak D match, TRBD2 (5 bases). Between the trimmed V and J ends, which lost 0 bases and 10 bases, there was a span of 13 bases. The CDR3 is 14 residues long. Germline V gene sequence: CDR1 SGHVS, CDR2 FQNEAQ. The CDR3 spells CASSLASGSPEQFF. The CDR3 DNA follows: TGTGCCAGCAGCTTAGCGAGCGGTAGCCCCGAGCAGTTCTTC. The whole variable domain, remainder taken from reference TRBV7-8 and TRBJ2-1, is GAGVSQSPRYKVAKRGQDVALRCDPISGHVSLFWYQQALGQGPEFLTYFQNEAQLDKSGLPSDRFFAERPEGSVSTLKIQRTQQEDSAVYLCASSLASGSPEQFFGPGTRLTVL.

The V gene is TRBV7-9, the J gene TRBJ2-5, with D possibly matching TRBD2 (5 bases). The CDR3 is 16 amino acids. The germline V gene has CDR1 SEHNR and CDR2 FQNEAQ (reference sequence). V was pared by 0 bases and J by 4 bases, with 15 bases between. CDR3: CASSLALGAEGETQYF. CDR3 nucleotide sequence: TGTGCCAGCAGCTTAGCCCTGGGAGCAGAGGGAGAGACCCAGTACTTC. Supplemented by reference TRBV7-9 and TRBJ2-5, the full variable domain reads DTGVSQNPRHKITKRGQNVTFRCDPISEHNRLYWYRQTLGQGPEFLTYFQNEAQLEKSRLLSDRFSAERPKGSFSTLEIQRTEQGDSAMYLCASSLALGAEGETQYFGPGTRLLVL.

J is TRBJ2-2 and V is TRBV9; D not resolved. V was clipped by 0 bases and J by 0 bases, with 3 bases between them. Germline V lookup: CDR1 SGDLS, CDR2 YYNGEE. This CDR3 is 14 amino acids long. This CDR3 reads CASSVGPNTGELFF. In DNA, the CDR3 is TGTGCCAGCAGCGTAGGGCCGAACACCGGGGAGCTGTTTTTT.

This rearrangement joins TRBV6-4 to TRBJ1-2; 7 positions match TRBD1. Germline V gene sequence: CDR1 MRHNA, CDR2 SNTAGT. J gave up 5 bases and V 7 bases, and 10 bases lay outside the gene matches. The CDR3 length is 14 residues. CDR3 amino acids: CASTRNTGDYGYTF. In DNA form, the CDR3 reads TGTGCCAGCACCCGGAATACAGGGGATTATGGCTACACCTTC.

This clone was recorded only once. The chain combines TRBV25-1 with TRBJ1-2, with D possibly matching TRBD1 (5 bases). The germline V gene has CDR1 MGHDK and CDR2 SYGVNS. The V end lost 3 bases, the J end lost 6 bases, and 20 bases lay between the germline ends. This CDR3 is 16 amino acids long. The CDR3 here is CASSERVAGIEDGYTF. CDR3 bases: TGTGCCAGCAGTGAGCGCGTGGCAGGGATCGAGGATGGCTACACCTTC.

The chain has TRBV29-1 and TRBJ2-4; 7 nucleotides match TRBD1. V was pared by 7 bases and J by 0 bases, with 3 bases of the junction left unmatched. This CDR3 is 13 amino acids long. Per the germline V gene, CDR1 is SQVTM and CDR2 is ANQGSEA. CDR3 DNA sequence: TGCAGCGCTGGGACAGTAGCCAAAAACATTCAGTACTTC. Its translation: CSAGTVAKNIQYF.

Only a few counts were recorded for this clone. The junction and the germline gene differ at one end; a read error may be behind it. The CDR3 coding sequence is TGTGCCACCGGGACAGGAGGCACAAATACGCAGTATTTT. Amino acid sequence: CATGTGGTNTQYF. The chain couples TRBV24-1 to TRBJ2-3, with TRBD1 matching 8 bases. The CDR3 length is 13 residues. CDR1 and CDR2 (germline): KGHDR, SFDVKD.

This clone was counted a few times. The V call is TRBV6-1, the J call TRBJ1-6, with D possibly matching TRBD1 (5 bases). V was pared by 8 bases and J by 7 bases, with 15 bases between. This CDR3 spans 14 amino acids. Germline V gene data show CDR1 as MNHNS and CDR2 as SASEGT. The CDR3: CASSYDSSNSPLHF. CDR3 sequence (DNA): TGTGCCAGCTCATACGACAGCTCCAATTCACCCCTCCACTTT.

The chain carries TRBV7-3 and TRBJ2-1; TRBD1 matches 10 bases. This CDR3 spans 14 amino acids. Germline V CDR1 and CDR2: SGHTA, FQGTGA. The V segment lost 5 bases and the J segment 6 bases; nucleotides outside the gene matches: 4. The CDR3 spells CASSRDRGLNEQFF. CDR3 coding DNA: TGTGCCAGCAGCCGGGACAGGGGCCTCAATGAGCAGTTCTTC.

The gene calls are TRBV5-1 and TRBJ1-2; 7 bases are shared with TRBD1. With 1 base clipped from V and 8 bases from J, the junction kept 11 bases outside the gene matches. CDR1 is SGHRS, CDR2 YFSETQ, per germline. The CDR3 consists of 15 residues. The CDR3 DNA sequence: TGCGCCAGCAGCTTGTCCCCGGGACAGTTGGGGGGCTACACCTTC. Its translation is CASSLSPGQLGGYTF.

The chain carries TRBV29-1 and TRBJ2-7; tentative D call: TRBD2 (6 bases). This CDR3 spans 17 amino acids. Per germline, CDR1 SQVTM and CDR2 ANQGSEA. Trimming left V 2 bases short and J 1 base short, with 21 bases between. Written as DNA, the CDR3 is TGCAGCGTTGAAACGACTAGGCGAGCGAGTTTTTCCTACGAGCAGTACTTC. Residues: CSVETTRRASFSYEQYF.

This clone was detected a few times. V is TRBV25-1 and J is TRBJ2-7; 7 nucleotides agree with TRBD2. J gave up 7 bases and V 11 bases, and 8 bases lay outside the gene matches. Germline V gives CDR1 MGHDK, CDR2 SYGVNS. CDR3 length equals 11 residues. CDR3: CAGGGVGEQYF. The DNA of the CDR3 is TGTGCCGGGGGAGGGGTGGGAGAGCAGTACTTC.

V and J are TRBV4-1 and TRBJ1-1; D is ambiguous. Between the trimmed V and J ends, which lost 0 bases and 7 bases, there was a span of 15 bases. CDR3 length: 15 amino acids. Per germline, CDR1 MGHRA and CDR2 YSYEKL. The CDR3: CASSQESTWAVEAFF. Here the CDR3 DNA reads TGCGCCAGCAGCCAAGAGTCAACTTGGGCAGTTGAAGCTTTCTTT.

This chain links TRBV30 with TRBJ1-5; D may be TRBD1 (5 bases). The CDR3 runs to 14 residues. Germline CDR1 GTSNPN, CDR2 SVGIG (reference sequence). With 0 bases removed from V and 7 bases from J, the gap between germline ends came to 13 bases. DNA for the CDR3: TGTGCCTGGAGTGTCTCTGGGGGGGGGCAGCCCCAGCATTTT. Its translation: CAWSVSGGGQPQHF.

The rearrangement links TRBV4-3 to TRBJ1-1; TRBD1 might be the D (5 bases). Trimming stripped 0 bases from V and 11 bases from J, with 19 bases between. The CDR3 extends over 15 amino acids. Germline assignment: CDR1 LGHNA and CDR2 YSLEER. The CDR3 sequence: CASSQDRGGDGLAFF. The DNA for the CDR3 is TGCGCCAGCAGCCAAGATCGGGGCGGGGACGGGTTGGCTTTCTTT.

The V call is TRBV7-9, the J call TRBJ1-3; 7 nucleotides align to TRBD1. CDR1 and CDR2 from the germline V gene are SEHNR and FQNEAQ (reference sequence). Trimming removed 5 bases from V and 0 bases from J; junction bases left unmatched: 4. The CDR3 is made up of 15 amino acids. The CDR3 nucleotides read TGTGCCAGCAGCCCCAGGGGGAACTCTGGAAACACCATATATTTT. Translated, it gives CASSPRGNSGNTIYF.

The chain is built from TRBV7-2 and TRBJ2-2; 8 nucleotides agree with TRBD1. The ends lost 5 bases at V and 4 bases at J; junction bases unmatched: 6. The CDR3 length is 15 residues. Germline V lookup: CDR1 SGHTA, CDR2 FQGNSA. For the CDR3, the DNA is TGTGCCAGCAGCCGTCAGGGGGCGGTCACCGGGGAGCTGTTTTTT. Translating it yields CASSRQGAVTGELFF.

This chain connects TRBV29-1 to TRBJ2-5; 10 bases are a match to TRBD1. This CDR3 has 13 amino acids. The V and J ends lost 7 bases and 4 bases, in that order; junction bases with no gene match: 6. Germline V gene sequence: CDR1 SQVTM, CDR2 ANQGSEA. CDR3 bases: TGCAGCGGTGGACAGGGGGAAGGAGAGACCCAGTACTTC. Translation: CSGGQGEGETQYF.

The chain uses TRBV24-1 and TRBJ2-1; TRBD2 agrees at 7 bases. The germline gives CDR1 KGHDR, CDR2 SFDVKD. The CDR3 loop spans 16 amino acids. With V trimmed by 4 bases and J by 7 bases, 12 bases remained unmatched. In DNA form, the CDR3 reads TGTGCCACCAGTGACACCGGGACTACCTTGGAAAATGAGCAGTTCTTC. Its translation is CATSDTGTTLENEQFF.

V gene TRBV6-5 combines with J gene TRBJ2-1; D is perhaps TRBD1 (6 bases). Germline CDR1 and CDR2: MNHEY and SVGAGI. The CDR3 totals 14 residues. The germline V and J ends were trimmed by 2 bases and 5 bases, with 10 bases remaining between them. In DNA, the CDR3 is TGTGCCAGCAGTTACGGGGGCCGTAACAATGAGCAGTTCTTC. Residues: CASSYGGRNNEQFF.

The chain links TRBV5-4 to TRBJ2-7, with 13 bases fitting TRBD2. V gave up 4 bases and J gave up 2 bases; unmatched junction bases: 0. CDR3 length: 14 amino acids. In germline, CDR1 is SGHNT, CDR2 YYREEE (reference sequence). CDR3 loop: CASSGLAGAYEQYF. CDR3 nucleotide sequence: TGTGCCAGCAGCGGACTAGCGGGAGCCTACGAGCAGTACTTC. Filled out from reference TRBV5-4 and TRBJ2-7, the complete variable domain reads ETGVTQSPTHLIKTRGQQVTLRCSSQSGHNTVSWYQQALGQGPQFIFQYYREEENGRGNFPPRFSGLQFPNYSSELNVNALELDDSALYLCASSGLAGAYEQYFGPGTRLTVT.

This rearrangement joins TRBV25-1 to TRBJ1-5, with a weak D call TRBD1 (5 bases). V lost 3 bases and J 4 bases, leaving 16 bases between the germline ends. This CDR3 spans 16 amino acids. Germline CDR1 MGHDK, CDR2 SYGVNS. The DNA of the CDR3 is TGTGCCAGCAGTGACGAGAGGGAGGGGTTGAATCAGCCCCAGCATTTT. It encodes CASSDEREGLNQPQHF.